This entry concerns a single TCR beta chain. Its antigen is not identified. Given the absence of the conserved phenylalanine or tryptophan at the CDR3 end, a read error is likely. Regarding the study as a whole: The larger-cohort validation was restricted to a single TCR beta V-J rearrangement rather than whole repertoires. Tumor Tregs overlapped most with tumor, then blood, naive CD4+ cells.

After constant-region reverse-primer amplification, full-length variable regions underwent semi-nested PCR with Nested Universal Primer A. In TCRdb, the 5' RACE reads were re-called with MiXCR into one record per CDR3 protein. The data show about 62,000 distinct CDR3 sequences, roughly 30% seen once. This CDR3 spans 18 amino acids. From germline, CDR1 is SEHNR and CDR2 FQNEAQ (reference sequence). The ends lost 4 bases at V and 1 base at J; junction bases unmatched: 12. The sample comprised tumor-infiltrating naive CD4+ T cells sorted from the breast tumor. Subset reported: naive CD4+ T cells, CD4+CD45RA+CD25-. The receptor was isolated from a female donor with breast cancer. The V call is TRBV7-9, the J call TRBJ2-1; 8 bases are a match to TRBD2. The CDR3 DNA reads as TGTGCCAGCAGCTCCGGGACTAGGACCTCAGTTTCCTACAATGAGCAGTTCATC. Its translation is CASSSGTRTSVSYNEQFI.